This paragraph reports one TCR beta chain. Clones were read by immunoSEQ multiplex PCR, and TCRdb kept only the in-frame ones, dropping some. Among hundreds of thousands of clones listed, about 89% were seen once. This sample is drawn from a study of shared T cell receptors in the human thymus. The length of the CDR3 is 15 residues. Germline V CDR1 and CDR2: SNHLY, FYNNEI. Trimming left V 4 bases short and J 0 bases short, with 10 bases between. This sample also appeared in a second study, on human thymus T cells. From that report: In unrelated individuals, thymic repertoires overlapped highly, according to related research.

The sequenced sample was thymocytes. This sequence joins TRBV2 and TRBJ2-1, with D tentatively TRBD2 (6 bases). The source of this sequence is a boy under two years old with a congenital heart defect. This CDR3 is CASSVGLYSYNEQFF. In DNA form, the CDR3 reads TGTGCCAGCAGTGTGGGACTGTACTCCTACAATGAGCAGTTCTTC.